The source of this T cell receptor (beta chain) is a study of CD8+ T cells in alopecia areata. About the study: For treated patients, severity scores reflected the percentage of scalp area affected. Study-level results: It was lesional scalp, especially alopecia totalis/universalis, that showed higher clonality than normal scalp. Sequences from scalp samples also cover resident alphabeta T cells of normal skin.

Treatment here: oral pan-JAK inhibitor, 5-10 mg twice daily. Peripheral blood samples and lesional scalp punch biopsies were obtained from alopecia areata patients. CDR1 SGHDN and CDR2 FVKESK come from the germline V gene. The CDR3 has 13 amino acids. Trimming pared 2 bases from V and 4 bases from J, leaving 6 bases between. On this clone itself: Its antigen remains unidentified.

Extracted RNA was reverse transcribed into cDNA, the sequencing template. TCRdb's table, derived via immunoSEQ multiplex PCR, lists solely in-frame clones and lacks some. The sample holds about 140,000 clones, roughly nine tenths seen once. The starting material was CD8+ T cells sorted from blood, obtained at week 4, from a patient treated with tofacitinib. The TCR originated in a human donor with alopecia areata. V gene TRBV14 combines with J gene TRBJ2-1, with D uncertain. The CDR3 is CASSQTDYNEQFF. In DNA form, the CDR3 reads TGTGCCAGCAGCCAAACTGATTACAATGAGCAGTTCTTC.